The source of this TCR beta chain is a study of neurological immune-mediated disorders. A single record per CDR3 protein comes from TCRdb applying MiXCR to the 5' RACE reads. The sample has about 59,000 distinct CDR3 sequences; nearly 25% are singletons. The V end lost 4 bases, the J end lost 3 bases, and 9 bases lay between the germline ends. This CDR3 is built from 13 residues. Germline CDR1 reads SGHRS; CDR2 reads YFSETQ. Regarding time point: technical triplicate 2. In this sample, this clonotype turned up many times. The J gene is TRBJ2-3, the V gene TRBV5-1; TRBD1 is a possible D gene (6 bases). The sequence derives from a man in his sixties with HTLV-1-associated myelopathy (HAM/TSP). Material: PBMCs. The CDR3 sequence: CASSIGQTDTQYF. In DNA form, the CDR3 reads TGCGCCAGCAGCATCGGACAGACAGATACGCAGTATTTT.